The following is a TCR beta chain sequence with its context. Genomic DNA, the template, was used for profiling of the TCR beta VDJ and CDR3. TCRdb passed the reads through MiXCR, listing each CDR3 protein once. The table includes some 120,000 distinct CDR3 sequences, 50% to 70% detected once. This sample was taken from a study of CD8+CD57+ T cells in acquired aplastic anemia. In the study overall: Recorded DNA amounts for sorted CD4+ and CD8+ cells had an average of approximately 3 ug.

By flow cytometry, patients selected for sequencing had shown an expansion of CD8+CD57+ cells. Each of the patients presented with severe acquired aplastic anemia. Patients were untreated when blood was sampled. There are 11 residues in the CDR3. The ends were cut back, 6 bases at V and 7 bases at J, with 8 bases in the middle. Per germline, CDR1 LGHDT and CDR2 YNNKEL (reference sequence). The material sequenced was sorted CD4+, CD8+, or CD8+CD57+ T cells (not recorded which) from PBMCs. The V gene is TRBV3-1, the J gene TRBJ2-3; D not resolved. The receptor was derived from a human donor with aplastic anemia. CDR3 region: CASSGDHTQYF. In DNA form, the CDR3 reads TGTGCCAGCAGTGGAGATCATACGCAGTATTTT.